This T cell receptor beta chain was documented in a study of T cells in localized non-small cell lung cancer. Clones were sequenced by immunoSEQ multiplex PCR, and TCRdb holds only the in-frame ones, with some missing. Here the sample spans roughly 39,000 clones, about 87% being singletons. Sample: peripheral blood, taken before any cancer treatment. The sequence derives from a man aged 18 to 50 with stage I lung adenocarcinoma.

CDR3 bases: TGTGCCAGCACCCTTCCCCCAGGGATGGATGGCTACACCTTC. Protein: CASTLPPGMDGYTF. This chain connects TRBV7-2 to TRBJ1-2; a weak D match, TRBD1 (5 bases). CDR3 length: 14 residues. With 7 bases removed from V and 6 bases from J, the gap between germline ends came to 18 bases. Germline lookup yields CDR1 SGHTA and CDR2 FQGNSA.